Listed below are T cell receptor beta chains from one sample, sequenced in a study of OX40 agonist ivuxolimab in advanced cancers. Sequencing used immunoSEQ multiplex PCR; TCRdb keeps in-frame clones, though not all of them. The repertoire holds roughly 92,000 clones, with approximately 92% as singletons. The sample was CD4+ or CD8+ T cells sorted from blood, taken in a trial of the OX40 agonist ivuxolimab. The receptors shown here come from an adult with an advanced solid tumor such as melanoma, head and neck, liver or kidney cancer. Both conserved end residues are part of each CDR3. D genes are given only for firm matches. Some rows have no size entry. The others give once, few or many, or a class for an expanded clone.

v_call: TRBV4-1; clone_size: few; j_call: TRBJ2-7; d_call: TRBD1; cdr3_aa: CASSQAGGAYEQYF; cdr3_nt: TGCGCCAGCAGCCAAGCAGGGGGCGCCTACGAGCAGTACTTC
v_call: TRBV6-1; clone_size: -; j_call: TRBJ2-7; d_call: -; cdr3_aa: CASTNRGGYEQYF; cdr3_nt: TGTGCCAGCACCAACAGGGGGGGCTACGAGCAGTACTTC
v_call: TRBV10-3; clone_size: few; j_call: TRBJ1-2; d_call: -; cdr3_aa: CAISEPQRVYGYTF; cdr3_nt: TGTGCCATCAGTGAGCCCCAGCGGGTGTATGGCTACACCTTC
v_call: TRBV29-1; clone_size: -; j_call: TRBJ1-1; d_call: -; cdr3_aa: CSVEDYGGPGTEAFF; cdr3_nt: TGCAGCGTTGAAGATTACGGGGGGCCCGGCACTGAAGCTTTCTTT
v_call: TRBV19; clone_size: few; j_call: TRBJ1-1; d_call: -; cdr3_aa: CASSATGFTEAFF; cdr3_nt: TGTGCCAGTAGTGCCACAGGGTTCACTGAAGCTTTCTTT
v_call: TRBV2; clone_size: -; j_call: TRBJ1-5; d_call: -; cdr3_aa: CASSEETAASNQPQHF; cdr3_nt: TGTGCCAGCAGTGAGGAGACAGCCGCTAGCAATCAGCCCCAGCATTTT
v_call: TRBV9; clone_size: -; j_call: TRBJ2-5; d_call: TRBD2; cdr3_aa: CASSRTSGRSETQYF; cdr3_nt: TGTGCCAGCAGCCGGACTAGCGGGAGATCGGAGACCCAGTACTTC
v_call: TRBV27; clone_size: -; j_call: TRBJ1-2; d_call: -; cdr3_aa: CASSLTRNYGYTF; cdr3_nt: TGTGCCAGCAGTTTAACCCGAAACTATGGCTACACCTTC
v_call: TRBV6-5; clone_size: -; j_call: TRBJ2-1; d_call: -; cdr3_aa: CASSYNEQFF; cdr3_nt: TGTGCCAGCAGTTACAATGAGCAGTTCTTC
v_call: TRBV15; clone_size: -; j_call: TRBJ2-2; d_call: -; cdr3_aa: CATSRERTGELFF; cdr3_nt: TGTGCCACCAGCAGAGAGAGAACCGGGGAGCTGTTTTTT
v_call: TRBV27; clone_size: -; j_call: TRBJ1-2; d_call: -; cdr3_aa: CASSPTGRGGGDYGYTF; cdr3_nt: TGTGCCAGCAGTCCCACGGGGCGGGGGGGAGGAGACTATGGCTACACCTTC
v_call: TRBV5-6; clone_size: -; j_call: TRBJ2-1; d_call: -; cdr3_aa: CASSRPGPSYNEQFF; cdr3_nt: TGTGCCAGCAGTCGCCCGGGGCCGTCCTACAATGAGCAGTTCTTC
v_call: TRBV30; clone_size: -; j_call: TRBJ1-2; d_call: -; cdr3_aa: CAWSVGGPSGYTF; cdr3_nt: TGTGCCTGGAGTGTTGGTGGGCCCTCAGGCTACACCTTC
v_call: TRBV9; clone_size: -; j_call: TRBJ2-1; d_call: -; cdr3_aa: CASTSQAGNYNEQFF; cdr3_nt: TGTGCCAGCACGTCCCAGGCGGGGAACTACAATGAGCAGTTCTTC
v_call: TRBV9; clone_size: -; j_call: TRBJ2-1; d_call: TRBD1; cdr3_aa: CASSVALGQGENEQFF; cdr3_nt: TGTGCCAGCAGCGTAGCCCTTGGACAGGGGGAGAATGAGCAGTTCTTC
v_call: TRBV28; clone_size: -; j_call: TRBJ1-2; d_call: TRBD1; cdr3_aa: CASSLFKGAGNYGYTF; cdr3_nt: TGTGCCAGCAGTTTATTCAAGGGGGCGGGGAACTATGGCTACACCTTC
v_call: TRBV6-5; clone_size: -; j_call: TRBJ2-1; d_call: -; cdr3_aa: CASSYSNNEQFF; cdr3_nt: TGTGCCAGCAGTTACTCGAACAATGAGCAGTTCTTC
v_call: TRBV18; clone_size: few; j_call: TRBJ2-7; d_call: -; cdr3_aa: CASSRSGSLDYEQYF; cdr3_nt: TGTGCCAGCTCACGATCCGGGAGTTTGGACTACGAGCAGTACTTC
v_call: TRBV29-1; clone_size: once; j_call: TRBJ2-3; d_call: -; cdr3_aa: CSVPEGGTDTQYF; cdr3_nt: TGCAGCGTTCCAGAGGGGGGCACAGATACGCAGTATTTT
v_call: TRBV9; clone_size: -; j_call: TRBJ1-2; d_call: -; cdr3_aa: CASSLADGGYGYTF; cdr3_nt: TGTGCCAGCAGCCTGGCCGACGGAGGATATGGCTACACCTTC
v_call: TRBV11-2; clone_size: -; j_call: TRBJ2-7; d_call: -; cdr3_aa: CASSLELGSPSYEQYF; cdr3_nt: TGTGCCAGCAGCTTAGAGCTCGGCAGCCCCTCCTACGAGCAGTACTTC
v_call: TRBV18; clone_size: -; j_call: TRBJ1-1; d_call: -; cdr3_aa: CASSRGRIEAFF; cdr3_nt: TGTGCCAGCTCACGAGGTCGGATTGAAGCTTTCTTT
v_call: TRBV2; clone_size: once; j_call: TRBJ2-1; d_call: -; cdr3_aa: CASSAPAAAGGSAYNEQFF; cdr3_nt: TGTGCCAGCAGTGCCCCCGCCGCAGCCGGGGGCTCGGCCTACAATGAGCAGTTCTTC
v_call: TRBV9; clone_size: -; j_call: TRBJ2-2; d_call: -; cdr3_aa: CASSGQAIHTGELFF; cdr3_nt: TGTGCCAGCAGCGGTCAGGCGATCCACACCGGGGAGCTGTTTTTT
v_call: TRBV9; clone_size: -; j_call: TRBJ2-5; d_call: -; cdr3_aa: CASSPGDNQETQYF; cdr3_nt: TGTGCCAGCTCTCCTGGGGACAACCAAGAGACCCAGTACTTC
v_call: TRBV18; clone_size: few; j_call: TRBJ1-3; d_call: -; cdr3_aa: CASSPAESGNTIYF; cdr3_nt: TGTGCCAGCTCACCAGCCGAGTCTGGAAACACCATATATTTT
v_call: TRBV19; clone_size: -; j_call: TRBJ2-7; d_call: -; cdr3_aa: CASSEVESYEQYF; cdr3_nt: TGTGCCAGTAGTGAGGTGGAAAGCTACGAGCAGTACTTC